This TCR beta chain was identified during a study of T cells in Graves' hyperthyroidism and ophthalmopathy. Study results and caveats: The model anticipated ophthalmopathy a median about six months pre-onset. Most thyroid clonotypes expanded above 0.001 were also detected in blood.

This clonotype was counted ten times or more. The antigen remains unidentified. Amplified TCR beta CDR3 regions came from RNA transcripts. The primer set for the first-round RT-PCR of the TCR CDR3 was HTBI. One entry per CDR3 protein results from TCRdb running MiXCR on the multiplex PCR reads. Here the sample spans about 500,000 distinct CDR3 sequences, over 15% being singletons. Based on clinical symptoms, serum thyroxine and TRAb, thyroid ultrasound and orbital computed tomography, diagnoses were reached. Germline lookup yields CDR1 SGHTA and CDR2 FQGNSA. This CDR3 spans 14 amino acids. With V trimmed by 11 bases and J by 7 bases, 8 bases remained unmatched.

The receptor comes from a woman between 18 and 30 years old with Graves' hyperthyroidism. The gene calls are TRBV7-2 and TRBJ2-3; 14 bases agree with TRBD2. The sample taken for sequencing was blood. CDR3 bases: TGTGCCGTACCGGGACTAGCGGGAGTGAATACGCAGTATTTT. Translation: CAVPGLAGVNTQYF.